One and the same sample provided the 4 T cell receptor beta chains below, sequenced in a study of low-dose radiotherapy and immunotherapy resistance in tumors. With TRAV- and TRBV-specific primers, first-strand cDNA was made, covering the alpha and beta chains. The TCRs were subjected to amplification over approximately 20 PCR cycles employing a constant-region primer in conjunction with a V-primer adapter. TCRdb reprocessed the reads via MiXCR and lists one record per CDR3 protein. This sample has approximately 100,000 distinct CDR3 sequences, with less than 25% found just once. Indicated time point: after trial treatment. Treatment: LDRT plus nivolumab, ipilimumab, low-dose cyclophosphamide and aspirin (RACIN trial). The specimen was PBMCs, collected after low-dose radiotherapy plus immunotherapy. All receptors derive from a male donor with prostate cancer.

The chain uses TRBV5-1 and TRBJ2-1; D might be TRBD1 or TRBD2, each matching 6 bases. Germline loops: CDR1 SGHRS, CDR2 YFSETQ. This CDR3 has 16 residues. Trimming cost V 0 bases and J 9 bases, with 19 bases left between them. The CDR3 bases are TGCGCCAGCAGCTTGGGGTGGGACGCTCCGGGGGCTGAGCAGTTCTTC. The encoded protein is CASSLGWDAPGAEQFF.

This rearrangement joins TRBV7-2 to TRBJ1-1; the match to TRBD1 covers 7 bases. Trimming at V came to 4 bases and at J to 4 bases, leaving 6 bases not matched to a gene. CDR1 and CDR2 from the germline V gene are SGHTA and FQGNSA. This CDR3 comprises 14 residues. The CDR3 is CASSSGQSSTEAFF. Written as DNA, the CDR3 is TGTGCCAGCAGCTCGGGACAGAGTAGCACTGAAGCTTTCTTT.

This clonotype was seen many times. The J gene is TRBJ2-7, the V gene TRBV3-1, with D unresolved. Germline CDR1 reads LGHDT; CDR2 reads YNNKEL (reference sequence). CDR3 length: 14 amino acids. With 4 bases removed from V and 1 base from J, the gap between germline ends came to 11 bases. CDR3 protein: CASSPRYMSYEQYF. DNA for the CDR3: TGTGCCAGCAGCCCTCGTTACATGTCCTACGAGCAGTACTTC.

The chain couples TRBV7-2 to TRBJ2-5; D not certain. Germline CDR1 SGHTA, CDR2 FQGNSA. This CDR3 has 14 amino acids. The V and J ends lost 2 bases and 4 bases respectively, with 11 bases between them. The CDR3 bases are TGTGCCAGCAGCTTATCTGGGGTCGGAGAGACCCAGTACTTC. Translated: CASSLSGVGETQYF.